Listed below are T cell receptor beta chains from one sample, sequenced in a study of blood T cell repertoires in COVID-19. Assay used: immunoSEQ multiplex PCR; TCRdb lists only in-frame clones, some missing. Of fewer than 300,000 clones in the sample, roughly 84% were seen once. The specimen sequenced was peripheral blood. Receptor source: a young woman with acute or convalescent COVID-19. The CDR3 runs from the conserved cysteine through the conserved F or W. The D gene is left open where the match is weak. Clone sizes are given selectively: once, few, many, or a class where the clone is expanded.

D	V	J	size	DNA	CDR3
TRBD2	TRBV30	TRBJ2-1	.	TGTGCCTGGAGTGTACCGGGACTAGCAAATCGGAATGAGCAGTTCTTC	CAWSVPGLANRNEQFF
TRBD2	TRBV10-3	TRBJ2-1	.	TGTGCCATCAGCGCCTCGGGACTAGCGGCCAACAATGAGCAGTTCTTC	CAISASGLAANNEQFF
TRBD1	TRBV6-5	TRBJ1-3	once	TGTGCCACCTGGAGGGACAGCTCTGGAAACACCATATATTTT	CATWRDSSGNTIYF
TRBD2	TRBV29-1	TRBJ2-5	.	TGCAGCGTTGGGGCGGGGCTAGCGGGAACCCAGTACTTC	CSVGAGLAGTQYF
TRBD1	TRBV29-1	TRBJ1-2	once	TGCAGCGCCACAGGGGGCGCGGGCTATGGCTACACCTTC	CSATGGAGYGYTF
.	TRBV7-9	TRBJ1-1	.	TGTGCCAGCAGCTTTCCGGGGGAGACTGAAGCTTTCTTT	CASSFPGETEAFF
.	TRBV5-1	TRBJ2-3	.	TGCGCCAGCAGCTTGTTTTTAGCAGATACGCAGTATTTT	CASSLFLADTQYF
.	TRBV10-3	TRBJ2-3	.	TGTGCCATCAGTGAGTCCGAAGAAGATAGCCTTAGCACAGATACGCAGTATTTT	CAISESEEDSLSTDTQYF
TRBD2	TRBV3-1/TRBV3-2	TRBJ2-7	.	TGTGCCAGCAGCCAAACAAGACTAGCGGGAGTAAGGGAGCAGTACTTC	CASSQTRLAGVREQYF
TRBD2	TRBV30	TRBJ2-1	.	TGTGCCTGGAGGAGAAAGGGGCTAGCGGGAGTTGGTGAGCAGTTCTTC	CAWRRKGLAGVGEQFF
TRBD1	TRBV25-1	TRBJ2-2	few	TGTGCCAGCAGTGAACAGGGGGCGGACACCGGGGAGCTGTTTTTT	CASSEQGADTGELFF
TRBD1	TRBV10-3	TRBJ1-1	.	TGTGCCATCAGACGACAGGGGGGGAACACTGAAGCTTTCTTT	CAIRRQGGNTEAFF
TRBD1	TRBV11-2	TRBJ2-7	.	TGTGCCAGCAGCGACCGACAGGGAGTAAGCGAGCAGTACTTC	CASSDRQGVSEQYF
TRBD1	TRBV18	TRBJ2-3	.	TGTGCCAGCTCACACACAGGGGGCGGCACAGATACGCAGTATTTT	CASSHTGGGTDTQYF
TRBD1	TRBV7-2	TRBJ1-2	.	TGTGCCAGCAGCCGGCCAGGGACAGCGTATGGCTACACCTTC	CASSRPGTAYGYTF